These T cell receptor beta chains were read from a single sample in a study of shared clonotypes between healthy human individuals. Libraries were prepared by immunoSEQ multiplex PCR; TCRdb keeps only in-frame clonotypes and omits some of them. Of over a million clones listed, approximately 98.5% were seen once; the top ten hold 0.36%. Sequenced: naive CD4+ T cells sorted from blood. The origin of the receptors is a man under 40 in good health. Both conserved end residues are part of each CDR3. A D gene is named only where the DNA matches it firmly.

J gene	D gene	CDR3 length	V gene	CDR3 DNA	CDR3 protein
TRBJ2-5	TRBD2	16	TRBV5-1	TGCGCCAGCAGCTCCGGACTAGCGGGACTCCAAGAGACCCAGTACTTC	CASSSGLAGLQETQYF
TRBJ2-3	TRBD2	15	TRBV9	TGTGCCAGCAGCGTAATTGGCGGCGGGGGGGATACGCAGTATTTT	CASSVIGGGGDTQYF
TRBJ1-2	NA	13	TRBV10-3	TGTGCCATCAGTGAGGGGCAGCGGTATGGCTACACCTTC	CAISEGQRYGYTF
TRBJ2-7	NA	15	TRBV28	TGTGCCAGCAGTCAAGGACGGAAGGGCTCCTACGAGCAGTACTTC	CASSQGRKGSYEQYF
TRBJ2-7	NA	12	TRBV6-1	TGTGCCATCAATGGAGGGTTCTACGAGCAGTACTTC	CAINGGFYEQYF
TRBJ1-2	NA	15	TRBV7-2	TGTGCCAGCAGCGCCAGGGACGCACCCACGTTGGGCTACACCTTC	CASSARDAPTLGYTF
TRBJ1-2	TRBD1	15	TRBV7-9	TGTGCCAGCAGCTTAGCGACAGGGCCGCACTATGGCTACACCTTC	CASSLATGPHYGYTF
TRBJ2-7	TRBD2	16	TRBV6-4	TGTGCCAGCAGTGACTCGAAGCGGCGGGAGGGTGTGGAGAAGTACTTC	CASSDSKRREGVEKYF
TRBJ2-3	NA	8	TRBV20-1	TGCAGTGCTAGAGATTTGGCTTTT	CSARDLAF
TRBJ2-2	NA	15	TRBV5-1	TGCGCCAGCAGCTTGGAAGGTCCGAACACCGGGGAGCTGTTTTTT	CASSLEGPNTGELFF
TRBJ2-3	NA	15	TRBV7-2	TGTGCCAGCAGCTTAGTCCTTACTGGCACAGATACGCAGTATTTT	CASSLVLTGTDTQYF
TRBJ1-3	TRBD1	12	TRBV9	TGTGCCAGCACAGGGGGCGGAAACACCATATATTTT	CASTGGGNTIYF
TRBJ1-2	TRBD1	18	TRBV7-2	TGTGCCAGCAGCAGACTCCCGGGACAGGGCCCGTCTAACTATGGCTACACCTTC	CASSRLPGQGPSNYGYTF
TRBJ2-5	NA	14	TRBV7-2	TGTGCCAGCAGCTTAGCATCCAGGATAGAGACCCAGTACTTC	CASSLASRIETQYF
TRBJ2-3	NA	12	TRBV18	TGTGCCAGCTCACCGTTCACAGATACGCAGTATTTT	CASSPFTDTQYF
TRBJ1-1	TRBD1	15	TRBV9	TGTGCCAGCAGCTTCAGGACAGGAAGGAACACTGAAGCTTTCTTT	CASSFRTGRNTEAFF
TRBJ1-2	TRBD1	15	TRBV6-5	TGTGCCAGCAGTTACGCGGCGGGGACAGGCTATGGCTACACCTTC	CASSYAAGTGYGYTF
TRBJ2-7	NA	17	TRBV7-2	TGTGCCAGCAGCTTAAGGGCTGGGGCTGTGACTTCCTACGAGCAGTACTTC	CASSLRAGAVTSYEQYF
TRBJ2-1	NA	18	TRBV28	TGTGCCAGCAGTTTACCCCTCACGACTAGTGAGCGATACAATGAGCAGTTCTTC	CASSLPLTTSERYNEQFF
TRBJ1-1	NA	15	TRBV5-4	TGTGCCAGCAGACCGAGGGCAGGCCCGGCGACTGAAGCTTTCTTT	CASRPRAGPATEAFF
TRBJ2-1	TRBD2	13	TRBV7-9	TGTGCCTCGATTAGCGGGGTTTACAATGAGCAGTTCTTC	CASISGVYNEQFF
TRBJ2-7	NA	13	TRBV19	TGTGCCAGTAGTATTTTGGATTCCTACGAGCAGTACTTC	CASSILDSYEQYF